This TCR beta chain was retrieved from a study of blood T cell repertoires in COVID-19. The assay was immunoSEQ multiplex PCR, and TCRdb's table has in-frame clones only and misses some. The sample lists roughly 250,000 clones, approximately 90% seen once, with around 0.8% in the top ten. This CDR3 region has 15 residues. From germline, CDR1 is MNHEY and CDR2 SVGAGI. J lost 3 bases, V lost 2 bases, and 7 bases had no gene match. The TCR sequence derives from a man aged 30 to 39 with acute or convalescent COVID-19. The genes are TRBV6-5 and TRBJ2-7; 7 nucleotides agree with TRBD1. Sequencing was performed on peripheral blood. CDR3 nucleotides: TGTGCCAGCAGTTACCCCGGGACAGCCGTCTACGAGCAGTACTTC. It codes for CASSYPGTAVYEQYF.